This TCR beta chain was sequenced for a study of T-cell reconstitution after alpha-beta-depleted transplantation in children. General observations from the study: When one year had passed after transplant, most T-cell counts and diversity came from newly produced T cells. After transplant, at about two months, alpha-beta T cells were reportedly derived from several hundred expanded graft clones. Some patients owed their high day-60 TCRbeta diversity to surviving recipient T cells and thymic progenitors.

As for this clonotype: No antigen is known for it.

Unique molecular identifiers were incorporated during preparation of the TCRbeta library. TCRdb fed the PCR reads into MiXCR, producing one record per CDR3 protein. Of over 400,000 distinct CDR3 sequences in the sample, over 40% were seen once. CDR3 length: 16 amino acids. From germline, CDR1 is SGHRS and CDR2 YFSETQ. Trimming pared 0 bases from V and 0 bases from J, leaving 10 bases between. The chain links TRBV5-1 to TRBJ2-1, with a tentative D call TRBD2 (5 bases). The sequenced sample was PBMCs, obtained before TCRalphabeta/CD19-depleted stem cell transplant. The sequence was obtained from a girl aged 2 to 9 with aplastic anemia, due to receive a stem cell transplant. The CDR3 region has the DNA TGCGCCAGCAGCTTGGAAGGGAGCTTCTCCTACAATGAGCAGTTCTTC. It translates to CASSLEGSFSYNEQFF.